These T cell receptor beta chains were read from a single sample in a study of T cell clones after liver transplantation. Clones were sequenced by immunoSEQ multiplex PCR, and TCRdb holds only the in-frame ones, with some missing. The top ten hold nearly 10% of the sample, which has 45,000 to 60,000 clones, 60% to 80% seen once. Sequencing used CD4+ T cells from blood, obtained at the 22-month timepoint. These receptors were collected from a human patient who received a liver transplant. Some T cells may have come from the graft donor. CDR3s include the opening cysteine and the closing phenylalanine or tryptophan. The order of the fields is CDR3 length, clone size, V gene, D gene, J gene, CDR3 protein, CDR3 DNA. D genes are given only for firm matches. Expanded clones are given a class, and other clones once, few, many or no size at all.

15	NA	TRBV7-9	NA	TRBJ1-4	CASSPGGVGGEKLFF	TGTGCCAGCAGCCCAGGAGGGGTAGGGGGTGAAAAACTGTTTTTT
15	NA	TRBV6-6	NA	TRBJ2-1	CASSAVPGGYNEQFF	TGTGCCAGCAGTGCGGTCCCTGGGGGCTACAATGAGCAGTTCTTC
15	NA	TRBV27	TRBD1	TRBJ1-5	CASSGTGGPNQPQHF	TGTGCCAGCAGTGGGACAGGGGGACCCAATCAGCCCCAGCATTTT
14	NA	TRBV6-5	NA	TRBJ1-4	CASSRGPTNEKLFF	TGTGCCAGCAGTCGGGGTCCAACTAATGAAAAACTGTTTTTT
17	NA	TRBV27	TRBD1	TRBJ1-4	CASSPRQGPSTNEKLFF	TGTGCCAGCAGTCCGCGACAGGGGCCGTCAACTAATGAAAAACTGTTTTTT
15	few	TRBV5-5	NA	TRBJ1-6	CASSRAVGDESPLHF	TGTGCCAGCAGCCGGGCGGTAGGGGACGAATCACCCCTCCACTTT
12	few	TRBV7-3	NA	TRBJ2-3	CASSPSGDTQYF	TGTGCCAGCAGCCCCTCGGGGGATACGCAGTATTTT
17	NA	TRBV28	TRBD1	TRBJ2-4	CASSSWGTDLAKNIQYF	TGTGCCAGCAGTTCATGGGGGACAGATCTAGCCAAAAACATTCAGTACTTC
19	NA	TRBV6-4	TRBD1	TRBJ1-3	CASSDSGLDRGNSGNTIYF	TGTGCCAGCAGTGACTCCGGACTGGACAGGGGAAACTCTGGAAACACCATATATTTT
17	once	TRBV27	NA	TRBJ1-6	CASSLDFLSSYNSPLHF	TGTGCCAGCAGTTTAGACTTTCTCAGCTCCTATAATTCACCCCTCCACTTT
13	NA	TRBV5-5	NA	TRBJ1-2	CASSPRWERGYTF	TGTGCCAGCAGCCCAAGGTGGGAACGGGGCTACACCTTC
17	NA	TRBV28	TRBD2	TRBJ2-3	CASSRLAGFGRADTQYF	TGTGCCAGCAGTCGACTAGCGGGGTTCGGCCGTGCAGATACGCAGTATTTT
13	NA	TRBV6-6	NA	TRBJ1-2	CASNVGANYGYTF	TGTGCCAGCAATGTAGGGGCTAACTATGGCTACACCTTC
14	NA	TRBV5-1	NA	TRBJ2-7	CASSLIGGGGEQYF	TGCGCCAGCAGCTTGATTGGGGGAGGTGGCGAGCAGTACTTC
13	NA	TRBV18	NA	TRBJ1-1	CASSRPLNTEAFF	TGTGCCAGCTCGCGACCGCTGAACACTGAAGCTTTCTTT
14	NA	TRBV27	TRBD1	TRBJ1-2	CASRGQGAKNGYTF	TGTGCCAGCAGGGGACAGGGAGCGAAGAATGGCTACACCTTC
12	NA	TRBV10-1	NA	TRBJ2-7	CASSPDLYEQYF	TGCGCCAGCAGTCCGGATCTCTACGAGCAGTACTTC
14	NA	TRBV6-6	TRBD1	TRBJ2-7	CASRLGQGSHEQYF	TGTGCCAGCAGGTTGGGACAGGGTTCCCACGAGCAGTACTTC
16	NA	TRBV11-3	NA	TRBJ2-2	CASSLFSGPNTGELFF	TGTGCCAGCAGCTTGTTTAGCGGTCCGAACACCGGGGAGCTGTTTTTT
16	NA	TRBV27	NA	TRBJ2-6	CASSLRPFSGANVLTF	TGTGCCAGCAGTTTAAGGCCATTCTCTGGGGCCAACGTCCTGACTTTC
12	NA	TRBV2	NA	TRBJ1-2	CASSYVPGGYTF	TGTGCCAGCAGTTACGTTCCGGGAGGCTACACCTTC
16	NA	TRBV5-1	NA	TRBJ2-1	CASSLGEFSRIDEQFF	TGCGCCAGCAGCTTGGGCGAGTTTTCCAGAATCGATGAGCAGTTCTTC
16	NA	TRBV19	TRBD1	TRBJ1-5	CASSGINRGGDQPQHF	TGTGCCAGTAGTGGAATTAACAGGGGGGGAGATCAGCCCCAGCATTTT
14	NA	TRBV7-2	NA	TRBJ2-2	CASTLRGNTGELFF	TGTGCCAGCACCCTCCGGGGGAACACCGGGGAGCTGTTTTTT
15	once	TRBV6-5	NA	TRBJ2-7	CASSYWGRGAYEQYF	TGTGCCAGCAGTTACTGGGGCAGGGGAGCCTACGAGCAGTACTTC
15	NA	TRBV28	NA	TRBJ1-5	CASSLMQGSNQPQHF	TGTGCCAGCAGTCTAATGCAGGGGAGCAATCAGCCCCAGCATTTT
13	few	TRBV5-4	NA	TRBJ2-7	CASSLAGHYEQYF	TGTGCCAGCAGCTTGGCTGGCCACTACGAGCAGTACTTC
15	NA	TRBV6-1	TRBD1	TRBJ1-2	CASSFASRRQGGYTF	TGTGCCAGCAGTTTTGCCTCCCGACGACAGGGGGGCTACACCTTC